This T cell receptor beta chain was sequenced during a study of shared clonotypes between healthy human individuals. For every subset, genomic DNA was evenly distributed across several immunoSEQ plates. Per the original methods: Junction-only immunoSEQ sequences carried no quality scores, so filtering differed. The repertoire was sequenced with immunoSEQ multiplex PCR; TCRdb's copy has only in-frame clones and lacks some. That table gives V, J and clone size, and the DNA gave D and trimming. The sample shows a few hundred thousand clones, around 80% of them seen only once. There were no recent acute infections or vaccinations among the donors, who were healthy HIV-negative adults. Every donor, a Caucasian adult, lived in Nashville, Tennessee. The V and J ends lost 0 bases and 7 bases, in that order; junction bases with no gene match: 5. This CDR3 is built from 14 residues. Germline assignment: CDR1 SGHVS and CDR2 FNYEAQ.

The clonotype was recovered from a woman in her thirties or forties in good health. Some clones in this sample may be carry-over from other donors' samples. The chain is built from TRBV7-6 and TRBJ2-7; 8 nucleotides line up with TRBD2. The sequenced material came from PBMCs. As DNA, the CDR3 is TGTGCCAGCAGCTTAGCCGGGGGGGATGGGGAGCAGTACTTC. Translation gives CASSLAGGDGEQYF.